One and the same sample provided the 14 T cell receptor beta chains below, sequenced in a study of response to subunit inactivated influenza vaccine. TCRdb re-analysed the RT-PCR reads in MiXCR, keeping a single row per CDR3 protein. The table records approximately 310,000 distinct CDR3 sequences, 21% of them present only once. Specimen: PBMCs from blood, collected approximately 22 months after vaccination. Receptors were obtained from a man aged 50 to 75 who received an inactivated influenza vaccine.

This clonotype was counted between two and nine times. The V call is TRBV5-4, the J call TRBJ1-3; the match to TRBD1 covers 9 bases. This CDR3 contains 16 residues. The V gene end was trimmed by 4 bases and the J gene end by 1 base; junction bases not matched to a gene: 6. In germline, CDR1 is SGHNT, CDR2 YYREEE (reference sequence). The CDR3 is CASSARQGGSGNTIYF. The CDR3 DNA is TGTGCCAGCAGCGCCAGACAGGGGGGGTCTGGAAACACCATATATTTT.

This clonotype was detected a few times. The chain has TRBV28 and TRBJ2-7; D gene ambiguous. The V and J ends lost 3 bases and 0 bases respectively, with 9 bases between them. Germline values: CDR1 MDHEN, CDR2 SYDVKM. The CDR3 sequence is 14 residues long. The CDR3 is CASSFGFGSYEQYF. In nucleotides, the CDR3 is TGTGCCAGCAGTTTTGGGTTCGGCTCCTACGAGCAGTACTTC.

The CDR3 loop reads CATSRDQASSYEQYF. CDR3 coding DNA: TGTGCCACCAGCAGAGATCAGGCGAGCTCCTACGAGCAGTACTTC. The chain is built from TRBV15 and TRBJ2-7; D is uncertain. Germline V lookup: CDR1 LNHNV, CDR2 YYDKDF (reference sequence). Trimming stripped 0 bases from V and 0 bases from J, with 9 bases between. The CDR3 has 15 residues.

The rearrangement links TRBV6-1 to TRBJ2-7; D possibly matches TRBD1 or TRBD2 (5 bases each). CDR3 length: 15 residues. Trimming shortened V by 6 bases and J by 2 bases, and 17 bases separated the two germline ends. CDR1 is MNHNS and CDR2 is SASEGT in the germline V gene. The CDR3 sequence: CASRRPGAGAYEQYF. The DNA for the CDR3 is TGTGCCAGCAGGCGCCCCGGGGCTGGCGCCTACGAGCAGTACTTC.

This rearrangement joins TRBV27 to TRBJ1-1; TRBD1 is a possible D gene (5 bases). The germline CDR1 and CDR2 sequences are MNHEY and SMNVEV (reference sequence). The CDR3 covers 13 residues. V lost 5 bases, J lost 4 bases, and 11 bases lay in between. In DNA, the CDR3 is TGTGCCAGCAGTGATCTGGGGGTCACTGAAGCTTTCTTT. The encoded protein is CASSDLGVTEAFF.

The chain is built from TRBV20-1 and TRBJ2-3, with TRBD1 matching 9 bases. Trimming removed 4 bases from V and 8 bases from J; junction bases left unmatched: 10. The CDR3 has 14 residues. Per germline, CDR1 DFQATT and CDR2 SNEGSKA (reference sequence). CDR3 in DNA: TGCAGTGCTACGGGACAGGGCGTTTTTGGTACGCAGTATTTT. Residues: CSATGQGVFGTQYF.

The V call is TRBV7-2, the J call TRBJ1-5; D might be TRBD1 (6 bases). V was shortened by 5 bases and J by 3 bases, with 17 bases between the two germline ends. Germline V gene data show CDR1 as SGHTA and CDR2 as FQGNSA. The CDR3 runs 16 residues. Here the CDR3 reads CASSPRGGGHNQPQHF. CDR3 nucleotide sequence: TGTGCCAGCAGCCCGCGAGGGGGGGGCCACAATCAGCCCCAGCATTTT.

The chain joins TRBV3-1 to TRBJ2-3; possibly TRBD1 for D (6 bases). CDR1 and CDR2 (germline): LGHDT, YNNKEL (reference sequence). Trimming removed 4 bases at V and 2 bases at J, with 13 bases between. CDR3 length: 15 residues. In DNA, the CDR3 is TGTGCCAGCAGCCGCGGGCCAGGGGACACAGATACGCAGTATTTT. Translating it yields CASSRGPGDTDTQYF.

The rearrangement links TRBV21-1 to TRBJ2-7; the table gives TRBD2 as D, unverified against the DNA. TRBV21-1 is annotated as a pseudogene. This CDR3 has 15 residues. CDR3 sequence reads: CASSKVGRGPYEQYF. The CDR3 DNA sequence: TGTGCCAGCAGCAAAGTGGGGAGGGGACCCTACGAGCAGTACTTC.

The CDR3 DNA reads as TGTGCCAGCAGCCCTAACTACAGGCGGGGGAGGTATACGCAGTATTTT. It codes for CASSPNYRRGRYTQYF. V gene TRBV28 combines with J gene TRBJ2-3, with TRBD2 matching over 7 bases. Germline CDR1 reads MDHEN; CDR2 reads SYDVKM. With V trimmed by 6 bases and J by 7 bases, 16 bases remained unmatched. The CDR3 length is 16 residues.

The chain has TRBV6-2 or TRBV6-3 and TRBJ1-2, with TRBD1 matching over 11 bases. The V gene end was trimmed by 6 bases and the J gene end by 4 bases; junction bases not matched to a gene: 7. CDR1 MNHEY and CDR2 SVGEGT come from the germline V gene. CDR3 size: 15 residues. The CDR3 region has the DNA TGTGCCAGCAGACGCGGACAGGGGGCTATCTATGGCTACACCTTC. Its protein is CASRRGQGAIYGYTF.

In this sample, this clonotype turned up a few times. V usage is TRBV9 and J usage is TRBJ1-5; D remains ambiguous. Trimming removed 0 bases at V and 7 bases at J, with 14 bases between. The CDR3 consists of 15 residues. Germline V gene sequence: CDR1 SGDLS, CDR2 YYNGEE. CDR3 in DNA: TGTGCCAGCAGCGTAGGTTTCGGTGCGCGGCAGCCCCAGCATTTT. It encodes CASSVGFGARQPQHF.

This clonotype was seen a few times. The rearrangement links TRBV7-2 to TRBJ2-1; D perhaps matches TRBD1 (6 bases). There are 15 residues in the CDR3. Germline CDR1 reads SGHTA; CDR2 reads FQGNSA. The V and J ends lost 6 bases and 6 bases respectively, with 18 bases between them. The CDR3 reads CASRLQGRVGNEQFF. In nucleotides, the CDR3 is TGTGCCAGCAGGTTACAGGGTCGAGTGGGCAATGAGCAGTTCTTC.

As concerns this clonotype: Being one base from a much bigger clone, this may be a read error. V is TRBV5-1 and J is TRBJ1-2; D is unresolved. Germline assignment: CDR1 SGHRS and CDR2 YFSETQ. V was shortened by 4 bases and J by 6 bases, with 10 bases between the two germline ends. CDR3 size: 12 residues. In DNA form, the CDR3 reads TGCGCCAGCAGCCGACCCTCCCATGGCTACACCTTC. Translation gives CASSRPSHGYTF.